The next 25 T cell receptor beta chains were all read from a single sample in a study of vaccination and CD4 T cells after COVID-19. These receptors have no known antigen. Treatment of the sample: approximately nine-day PBMC culture with coronavirus spike peptide pools or control peptides (ViraFEST assay). Cultured CD4+ T-cell DNA underwent Oncomine TCR Beta short-read sequencing. TCRdb re-derived calls from the PCR reads in MiXCR, one entry per CDR3 protein. Of some 18,000 distinct CDR3 sequences listed, less than 60% are singletons. The specimen comprised CD4+ T cells from blood, cultured in vitro, sampled after SARS-CoV-2 vaccination. The receptor set was obtained from a human donor who had recovered from COVID-19.

The chain recombines TRBV6-2 or TRBV6-3 with TRBJ2-1, with 8 bases lining up with TRBD1. Germline V gene data show CDR1 as MNHEY and CDR2 as SVGEGT. The CDR3 length is 14 residues. The junction had 10 bases not matched to a gene; V was cut back by 5 bases and J by 10 bases. The CDR3 DNA reads TGTGCCAGCAGTGCCCGATACAGGGGGGACGAGCAGTTCTTC. It codes for CASSARYRGDEQFF.

This clonotype was seen a handful of times. The chain joins TRBV6-1 to TRBJ2-6; 7 bases map to TRBD2. V was clipped by 7 bases and J by 0 bases; unmatched bases: 9. Germline CDR1 and CDR2: MNHNS and SASEGT. The CDR3 consists of 17 residues. CDR3 nucleotides: TGTGCCAGCAAAGTCGATTCGGGGGGCTCTGGGGCCAACGTCCTGACTTTC. It codes for CASKVDSGGSGANVLTF.

A single count supports this clonotype. The chain couples TRBV7-3 to TRBJ2-3; D may be TRBD2 (6 bases). From germline, CDR1 is SGHTA and CDR2 FQGTGA. This CDR3 has 14 residues. V was cut by 5 bases and J by 1 base, with 10 bases left in between. In nucleotides, the CDR3 is TGTGCCAGCAGCCGGGACTCCGGCACAGATACGCAGTATTTT. This codes for CASSRDSGTDTQYF.

The chain carries TRBV18 and TRBJ1-1; D perhaps matches TRBD1 (5 bases). This CDR3 is 15 amino acids long. Trimming pared 0 bases from V and 3 bases from J, leaving 11 bases between. Germline V gene lookup returns CDR1 KGHSH and CDR2 LQKENI. This CDR3 reads CASSPPIRTHTEAFF. Here the CDR3 DNA reads TGTGCCAGCTCACCACCGATCAGGACACACACTGAAGCTTTCTTT.

The chain joins TRBV12-3 or TRBV12-4 to TRBJ2-3; D possibly corresponds to TRBD2 (6 bases). V lost 1 base and J lost 6, with 11 bases in between. CDR3 length: 14 amino acids. The CDR3 DNA follows: TGTGCCAGCAGTTTAGGCGGGATGGTGGATACGCAGTATTTT. It codes for CASSLGGMVDTQYF.

This clonotype has a single count. V usage is TRBV14 and J usage is TRBJ2-7, with D possibly matching TRBD1 (6 bases). The ends were cut back, 0 bases at V and 2 bases at J, with 8 bases in the middle. CDR1 and CDR2 from the germline V gene are SGHDN and FVKESK. The CDR3 length is 14 residues. The CDR3 DNA reads TGTGCCAGCAGCCAAGAACAGGGTCCCTACGAGCAGTACTTC. Translated: CASSQEQGPYEQYF.

J is TRBJ1-1 and V is TRBV7-2, with D perhaps matching TRBD1 (5 bases). V was cut by 1 base and J by 1 base, with 10 bases left in between. Per germline, CDR1 SGHTA and CDR2 FQGNSA. There are 15 residues in the CDR3. The CDR3 loop is CASSLVSGANTEAFF. The DNA for the CDR3 is TGTGCCAGCAGCTTAGTGTCCGGGGCGAACACTGAAGCTTTCTTT.

The DNA for the CDR3 is TGTGCCAGCAGCTTAGGACATCGGACCGGGTCCTACGAGCAGTACTTC. It translates to CASSLGHRTGSYEQYF. The chain uses TRBV11-2 and TRBJ2-7; D remains ambiguous. CDR3 length equals 16 residues. CDR1 is SGHAT, CDR2 FQNNGV, per germline. V was cut by 1 base and J by 1 base, with 14 bases left in between.

This chain uses TRBV19 with TRBJ1-1; D call uncertain. V was shortened by 4 bases and J by 4 bases, with 10 bases between the two germline ends. This CDR3 is built from 13 residues. From germline, CDR1 is LNHDA and CDR2 SQIVND (reference sequence). CDR3 region: CASSSSFTTEAFF. The CDR3, as DNA: TGTGCCAGTAGTAGCAGTTTTACCACTGAAGCTTTCTTT.

The chain employs TRBV15 and TRBJ2-3, with D perhaps assigned TRBD1 or TRBD2 (7 bases each). The CDR3 length is 16 residues. Germline V gene sequence: CDR1 LNHNV, CDR2 YYDKDF (reference sequence). V shed 4 bases and J shed 2 bases, with 16 bases lying between them. Here the CDR3 DNA reads TGTGCCACCAGCACTCAGGGGGGGGGATTCACAGATACGCAGTATTTT. The encoded protein is CATSTQGGGFTDTQYF.

This clonotype is categorized as medium-sized. The chain carries TRBV20-1 and TRBJ1-4; the D gene is possibly TRBD1 (6 bases). This CDR3 is 15 amino acids long. Germline-derived CDR1 and CDR2 are DFQATT and SNEGSKA (reference sequence). The germline V and J ends were trimmed by 3 bases and 4 bases, with 15 bases remaining between them. The CDR3: CSARSGGAGNEKLFF. The DNA of the CDR3 is TGCAGTGCTAGGAGTGGGGGGGCAGGTAATGAAAAACTGTTTTTT.

In this sample, this clonotype turned up a few times. The V and J genes are TRBV28 and TRBJ1-2; tentatively, D is TRBD1 (5 bases). This CDR3 contains 13 residues. Trimming removed 2 bases at V and 7 bases at J, with 11 bases between. CDR1 is MDHEN and CDR2 is SYDVKM in the germline V gene. The CDR3 spells CASSLGGVSGYTF. CDR3 in DNA: TGTGCCAGCAGTTTAGGGGGGGTTTCTGGCTACACCTTC.

Points on this clonotype: Relative to the germline gene, one junction end is altered; a read error may explain this. DNA of the CDR3: TGTGCCAGCAGCGAAGGCGTGCAGGCGAGTGGTCAGCCCCAGCATTTT. Translation: CASSEGVQASGQPQHF. The V call is TRBV6-1, the J call TRBJ1-5, with D unclear. Germline V gene data show CDR1 as MNHNS and CDR2 as SASEGT. CDR3 length: 16 residues.

The chain is built from TRBV10-2 and TRBJ1-6, with D hard to call. The germline V and J ends were trimmed by 5 bases and 8 bases, with 10 bases remaining between them. CDR3 length: 13 amino acids. Germline CDR1 reads WSHSY; CDR2 reads SAAADI. The CDR3 here is CASSPNTDSPLHF. The CDR3 DNA is TGCGCCAGCAGTCCAAATACAGATTCACCCCTCCACTTT.

The rearrangement links TRBV24-1 to TRBJ2-3, with a tentative D call TRBD2 (6 bases). CDR1 is KGHDR, CDR2 SFDVKD, per germline. The CDR3 has 14 residues. Trimming removed 3 bases at V and 13 bases at J, with 19 bases between. This CDR3 is CATSDTAGTGPEYF. CDR3 in DNA: TGTGCCACCAGTGATACGGCCGGGACTGGGCCCGAGTATTTT.

This clonotype appeared a few times. At one end, the junction sequence differs from germline, possibly due to a read error. V is TRBV20-1 and J is TRBJ2-5; 12 bases match TRBD2. This CDR3 comprises 15 residues. Germline-derived CDR1 and CDR2 are DFQATT and SNEGSKA (reference sequence). DNA for the CDR3: TGCAGTGCTTCGACTAGCGGGGGTACCCAAGGGACCCAGTACTTC. This encodes CSASTSGGTQGTQYF.

The J gene is TRBJ1-1, the V gene TRBV28; possibly TRBD1 for D (5 bases). V lost 7 bases, J lost 0 bases, and 9 bases lay in between. The CDR3 sequence is 13 residues long. Germline lookup yields CDR1 MDHEN and CDR2 SYDVKM. CDR3 protein: CASIRDVNTEAFF. In nucleotides, the CDR3 is TGTGCCAGCATCAGGGATGTGAACACTGAAGCTTTCTTT.

J is TRBJ1-2 and V is TRBV20-1; 7 nucleotides align to TRBD1. V shed 6 bases and J 7 bases; nucleotides not matched to a gene: 8. From germline, CDR1 is DFQATT and CDR2 SNEGSKA (reference sequence). The CDR3 has 12 amino acids. In nucleotides, the CDR3 is TGCAGTGCCAGGGGGGGCAGGACTGGCTACACCTTC. Protein: CSARGGRTGYTF.

The chain couples TRBV11-3 to TRBJ1-1; 7 nucleotides line up with TRBD1. This CDR3 is built from 15 residues. The V and J ends lost 4 bases and 7 bases, in that order; junction bases with no gene match: 12. Germline CDR1 SGHNT, CDR2 YENEEA. The CDR3 is CASSSLGGGWNEAFF. The CDR3 DNA reads TGTGCCAGCAGCTCCTTGGGAGGGGGCTGGAATGAAGCTTTCTTT.

This clonotype was counted only a few times. The rearrangement uses TRBV25-1 and TRBJ2-5; possible D gene TRBD1, 6 bases. CDR1 and CDR2 (germline): MGHDK, SYGVNS. The CDR3 has 13 residues. Trimming took off 8 bases at V and 1 base at J, with 11 bases between the two ends. CDR3 nucleotide sequence: TGTGCCAGCGGGGAAGGGGGCCAAGAGACCCAGTACTTC. It codes for CASGEGGQETQYF.

This clonotype was seen a handful of times. The chain couples TRBV27 to TRBJ1-5; D is perhaps TRBD1 (5 bases). The V gene lost 3 bases and the J gene lost 5 bases, with 8 bases spanning the gap. The length of the CDR3 is 13 residues. Germline values: CDR1 MNHEY, CDR2 SMNVEV (reference sequence). CDR3 coding DNA: TGTGCCAGCAGTTTCTCCAGGGATCAGCCCCAGCATTTT. This codes for CASSFSRDQPQHF.

This clonotype has more than one count but fewer than ten. The chain couples TRBV10-3 to TRBJ2-1; D possibly uses TRBD1 or TRBD2 (5 bases each). Germline CDR1 is ENHRY and CDR2 is SYGVKD. CDR3 length: 15 amino acids. V was pared by 4 bases and J by 0 bases, with 10 bases between. For the CDR3, the DNA is TGTGCCATCAGTGCCGGGGCCCCCTCCTACAATGAGCAGTTCTTC. Translating it yields CAISAGAPSYNEQFF.

This clonotype was found a few times. CDR3 sequence reads: CASSYGQGRGSQYF. CDR3 in DNA: TGTGCCAGCAGTTACGGACAGGGCAGGGGATCGCAGTATTTT. V usage is TRBV6-5 and J usage is TRBJ2-3, with 8 bases matching TRBD1. From germline, CDR1 is MNHEY and CDR2 SVGAGI. The CDR3 has 14 amino acids. Losses at the gene ends were 2 bases for V and 10 bases for J; bases not matched to a gene: 8.

This clonotype was found once. The chain carries TRBV12-3 or TRBV12-4 and TRBJ2-7; D gene unclear. V was clipped by 5 bases and J by 2 bases, with 7 bases between them. The CDR3 is made up of 12 amino acids. The CDR3 region has the DNA TGTGCCAGCAGTGCAAATCCCTACGAGCAGTACTTC. This translates into CASSANPYEQYF.

The J gene is TRBJ1-5, the V gene TRBV19; possible D gene TRBD1, 5 bases. This CDR3 is built from 13 residues. V dropped 0 bases and J dropped 6 bases, with 6 bases sitting between them. Germline V gene data show CDR1 as LNHDA and CDR2 as SQIVND (reference sequence). DNA for the CDR3: TGTGCCAGTAGTATAGATAGGGGTCAGCCCCAGCATTTT. Its translation: CASSIDRGQPQHF. Using reference TRBV19 and TRBJ1-5 for the parts outside the CDR3, the full variable domain is DGGITQSPKYLFRKEGQNVTLSCEQNLNHDAMYWYRQDPGQGLRLIYYSQIVNDFQKGDIAEGYSVSREKKESFPLTVTSAQKNPTAFYLCASSIDRGQPQHFGDGTRLSIL.